One sample yielded the 10 T cell receptor beta chains listed below, sequenced in a study of T-cell reconstitution after alpha-beta-depleted transplantation in children. Points from the study as a whole: Fresh T-cell production supplied most of the T-cell counts and diversity seen one year after transplant.

Their antigens remain unidentified. Preparation of the TCRbeta library involved a method that used unique molecular identifiers. MiXCR was run by TCRdb on the PCR reads, yielding one entry per CDR3 protein. This table holds 250,000 to 300,000 distinct CDR3 sequences, 7.5% to 9% found once. This specimen was peripheral blood, taken 360 days after TCRalphabeta/CD19-depleted stem cell transplant. These receptors all stem from a female patient aged 2-9 years who had a stem cell transplant for Fanconi anemia, so the T cells may come from the graft donor.

The V and J genes are TRBV11-2 and TRBJ1-4, with TRBD1 matching 8 bases. Germline values: CDR1 SGHAT, CDR2 FQNNGV. V gave up 6 bases and J gave up 8 bases; unmatched junction bases: 8. The CDR3 loop spans 14 amino acids. CDR3 region: CASSQTGGYEKLFF. The CDR3 coding sequence is TGTGCCAGCAGTCAAACAGGGGGATACGAAAAACTGTTTTTT.

This clonotype was observed many times. The rearrangement links TRBV10-3 to TRBJ1-6; 7 bases fit TRBD1. V shed 5 bases and J 9 bases; nucleotides not matched to a gene: 7. The CDR3 loop spans 14 amino acids. CDR1 and CDR2 (germline): ENHRY, SYGVKD. CDR3 nucleotides: TGTGCCATCAGTCCATGGAAGGGGGCTTCACCCCTCCACTTT. Amino acids: CAISPWKGASPLHF.

This chain connects TRBV6-1 to TRBJ2-3; D gene uncertain. Germline lookup yields CDR1 MNHNS and CDR2 SASEGT. The CDR3 totals 18 residues. V was shortened by 9 bases and J by 2 bases, with 27 bases between the two germline ends. The CDR3 loop is CARVRPLQAAIITDTQYF. The DNA for the CDR3 is TGTGCCAGGGTGAGACCCCTCCAGGCAGCGATCATCACAGATACGCAGTATTTT.

This sequence joins TRBV7-9 and TRBJ1-2, with D tentatively TRBD1 (6 bases). Trimming shortened V by 5 bases and J by 1 base, and 14 bases separated the two germline ends. This CDR3 contains 15 residues. CDR1 is SEHNR, CDR2 FQNEAQ, per germline (reference sequence). This CDR3 reads CASSPGTRFNYGYTF. The CDR3 DNA reads TGTGCCAGCAGCCCCGGGACACGATTTAACTATGGCTACACCTTC.

This clonotype has at least ten counts. This chain links TRBV4-2 with TRBJ2-3; 8 nucleotides align to TRBD1. V dropped 1 base and J dropped 4; count of bases not matched to a gene: 4. Germline CDR1 is LGHNA and CDR2 is YNFKEQ. This CDR3 spans 15 amino acids. CDR3 amino acids: CASSQVDRGADTQYF. As DNA, the CDR3 is TGTGCCAGCAGCCAAGTAGACAGGGGCGCAGATACGCAGTATTTT.

The table lists this clonotype with a few counts. The chain employs TRBV5-1 and TRBJ2-7; D is unresolved. This CDR3 contains 13 residues. Germline V gene data show CDR1 as SGHRS and CDR2 as YFSETQ. V lost 3 bases to trimming and J lost 1 base, with 8 bases between them. DNA for the CDR3: TGCGCCAGCAGCTACTATCGATCCTACGAGCAGTACTTC. Translating gives CASSYYRSYEQYF.

This clonotype was counted many times. The V call is TRBV28, the J call TRBJ1-4; 9 positions agree with TRBD1. The CDR3 totals 15 residues. The V gene's germline CDR1 is MDHEN and CDR2 SYDVKM. V shed 7 bases and J 3 bases; nucleotides not matched to a gene: 6. The CDR3 sequence is CASIPGTGPNEKLFF. In nucleotides, the CDR3 is TGTGCCAGCATCCCTGGGACAGGGCCTAATGAAAAACTGTTTTTT. The full variable domain, with the rest looked up from reference TRBV28 and TRBJ1-4, is DVKVTQSSRYLVKRTGEKVFLECVQDMDHENMFWYRQDPGLGLRLIYFSYDVKMKEKGDIPEGYSVSREKKERFSLILESASTNQTSMYLCASIPGTGPNEKLFFGSGTQLSVL.

This clonotype appeared a few times. The CDR3, as DNA: TGCGCCAGCAGGAGGGAAACAGATACGCAGTATTTT. It codes for CASRRETDTQYF. The chain employs TRBV5-1 and TRBJ2-3, with D possibly being TRBD2 (5 bases). The V gene's germline CDR1 is SGHRS and CDR2 YFSETQ. The CDR3 is made up of 12 amino acids. V dropped 5 bases and J dropped 3 bases, with 7 bases sitting between them.

This sequence joins TRBV20-1 and TRBJ2-7, with D unclear. Germline CDR1 DFQATT, CDR2 SNEGSKA (reference sequence). Trimming removed 4 bases from V and 2 bases from J, with 9 bases in between. CDR3 size: 12 residues. CDR3 region: CSATEGTYEQYV. CDR3 nucleotide sequence: TGCAGTGCTACCGAAGGGACCTACGAGCAGTACGTC.

The genes are TRBV19 and TRBJ1-1; TRBD1 might be the D (5 bases). Trimming took 6 bases from V and 1 from J, leaving 12 bases between them. From germline, CDR1 is LNHDA and CDR2 SQIVND (reference sequence). This CDR3 is 14 amino acids long. Here the CDR3 DNA reads TGTGCCAGTAGCTACACAGGCCGGAACACTGAAGCTTTCTTT. It is translated as CASSYTGRNTEAFF.